This TCR beta chain was sequenced during a study of OX40 agonist ivuxolimab in advanced cancers. Notes on the research overall: The costimulatory receptor OX40 (CD134) was targeted by ivuxolimab, a fully human IgG2 agonistic monoclonal antibody. Intravenous ivuxolimab was administered to patients every 2 weeks at six dose levels: 0.01, 0.1, 0.3, 1.5, 3 and 10 mg/kg. In the dose-escalation cohort, roughly 82% of patients were male, and the mean age was 60 years with a range of about 20 to 80. The point of sequencing TCRbeta in the periphery was to test whether ivuxolimab changed TCR sequence diversity and drove clonal T-cell expansion. The paper describes the monotherapy dose-escalation part (N = 52 patients) of the phase I trial of ivuxolimab. Patients were allowed to have had prior anti-PD-1, anti-PD-L1 or anti-CTLA-4 therapy, and 30% to 50% of the dose-escalation patients had previously received checkpoint inhibitors. Among the 50 to 55 dose-escalation patients, roughly 20 had hepatocellular carcinoma, 15 or so melanoma, 9 renal cell carcinoma and 9 head and neck cancer. Partial responses occurred in three dose-escalation patients, of whom one had hepatocellular carcinoma and two had cutaneous melanoma. What the authors observed across the whole study: After ivuxolimab, expanded clones were on average more numerous among CD8+ T cells than among CD4+ T cells. The antigen specificity of the peripheral T cells that underwent clonal expansion was not determined. Partial responders in the 0.1-3.0 mg/kg groups had among the lowest normalized peripheral clonal expansion, especially among CD8+ T cells. At doses of 0.1 to 3.0 mg/kg, clonal expansion of both CD4+ and CD8+ blood T cells was observed from baseline to week 6. Low levels of normalized T-cell clonal expansion were also seen in some patients who did not respond.

V gives up 3 bases and J gives up 0 bases, and the segment between their germline ends measures 11 bases. CDR1 and CDR2 are read off the germline V gene as SGHTA and FQGNSA. From cysteine to phenylalanine, the CDR3 is 15 amino acids long. The retained sequence is limited to the CDR3, 45 bases, with the frame set at the first base. Details on this clone: Which antigen it targets is not known. No clone much larger than this one lies a single base away; base qualities are absent.

For sequencing of the TCRbeta CDR3 region, genomic DNA was extracted from the sorted cells. The immunoSEQ Assay was used to sequence the TCRbeta CDR3 regions. Sourced from immuneACCESS, this table was stored by TCRdb with only in-frame sequences that have V and J called. A share of the clones is absent; for the studies checked, an unresolved V gene accounts for under half, and the remainder has no known explanation. The sample contains tens of thousands of clones, about 90% of them found a single time. 11% to 15% of the sample belongs to the ten largest clones. The trial excluded patients who had a history of autoimmune disease or who were on systemic immunosuppression. Peripheral blood for TCR sequencing was drawn from every dose cohort at baseline, at cycle 4 day 1 and at cycle 7 day 1. Samples were obtained from an open-label, multicenter, first-in-human phase I dose-escalation trial of ivuxolimab. Adults with locally advanced or metastatic melanoma, renal cell, hepatocellular, or head and neck squamous cell carcinoma were enrolled in the trial. Before TCR sequencing, CD4+ T cells and CD8+ T cells from peripheral blood were sorted into separate populations.

The rearranged segments are TRBV7-2 and TRBJ1-2; a tentative D call is TRBD1 (6 bases match). The sequence was obtained from an adult with an advanced solid tumor such as melanoma, head and neck, liver or kidney cancer. Sequences were derived from CD4+ or CD8+ T cells sorted from blood, sampled in a trial of the OX40 agonist ivuxolimab. The CDR3 has the sequence CASSFRPGANYGYTF. The DNA sequence is TGTGCCAGCAGCTTTAGGCCAGGGGCTAACTATGGCTACACCTTC.